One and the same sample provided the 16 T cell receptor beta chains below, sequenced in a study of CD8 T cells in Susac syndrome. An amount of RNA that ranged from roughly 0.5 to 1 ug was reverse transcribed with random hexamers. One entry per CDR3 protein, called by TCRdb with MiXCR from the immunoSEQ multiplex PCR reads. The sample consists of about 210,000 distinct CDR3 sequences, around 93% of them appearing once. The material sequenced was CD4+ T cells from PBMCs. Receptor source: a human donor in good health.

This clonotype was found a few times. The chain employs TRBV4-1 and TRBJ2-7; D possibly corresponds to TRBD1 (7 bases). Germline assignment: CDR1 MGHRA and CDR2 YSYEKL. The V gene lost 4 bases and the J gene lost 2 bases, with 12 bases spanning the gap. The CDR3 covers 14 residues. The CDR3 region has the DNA TGCGCCAGCAGCCCTCAGGGGGGCCCCTACGAGCAGTACTTC. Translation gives CASSPQGGPYEQYF.

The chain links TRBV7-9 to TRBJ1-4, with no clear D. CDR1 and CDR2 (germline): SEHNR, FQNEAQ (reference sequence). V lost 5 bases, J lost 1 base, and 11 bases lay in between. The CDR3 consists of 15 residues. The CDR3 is CASSPRGGTNEKLFF. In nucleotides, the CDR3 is TGTGCCAGCAGCCCCCGGGGAGGAACTAATGAAAAACTGTTTTTT.

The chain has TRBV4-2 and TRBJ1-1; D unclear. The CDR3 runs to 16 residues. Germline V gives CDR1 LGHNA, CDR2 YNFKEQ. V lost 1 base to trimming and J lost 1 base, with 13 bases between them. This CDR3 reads CASSQGGFGSNTEAFF. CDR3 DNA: TGTGCCAGCAGCCAAGGGGGATTCGGGTCGAACACTGAAGCTTTCTTT.

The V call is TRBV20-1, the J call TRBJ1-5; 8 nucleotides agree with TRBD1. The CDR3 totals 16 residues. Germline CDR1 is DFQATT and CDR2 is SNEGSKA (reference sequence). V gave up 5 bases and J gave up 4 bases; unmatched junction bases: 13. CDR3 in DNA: TGCAGTGCTCGAGTCCCGGGACAGGAACATAATCAGCCCCAGCATTTT. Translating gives CSARVPGQEHNQPQHF.

The CDR3 region is CASSPTFGASEQYF. The DNA of the CDR3 is TGTGCCAGCAGCCCGACCTTTGGGGCAAGCGAGCAGTACTTC. V and J are TRBV12-3 or TRBV12-4 and TRBJ2-7; possibly TRBD1 for D (5 bases). With 6 bases removed from V and 6 bases from J, the gap between germline ends came to 18 bases. This CDR3 contains 14 residues.

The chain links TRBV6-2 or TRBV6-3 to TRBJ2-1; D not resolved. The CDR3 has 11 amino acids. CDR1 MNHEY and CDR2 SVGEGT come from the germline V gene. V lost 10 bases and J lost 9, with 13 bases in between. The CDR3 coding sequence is TGTGCCATCTCTGAGGCCATTGAGCAGTTCTTC. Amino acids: CAISEAIEQFF.

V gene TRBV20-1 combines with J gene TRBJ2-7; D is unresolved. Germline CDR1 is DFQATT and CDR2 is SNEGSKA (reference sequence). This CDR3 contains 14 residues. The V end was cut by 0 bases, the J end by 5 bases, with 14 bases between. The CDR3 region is CSARDGKGLHEQYV. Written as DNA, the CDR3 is TGCAGTGCTAGAGATGGAAAAGGGCTTCACGAGCAGTACGTC.

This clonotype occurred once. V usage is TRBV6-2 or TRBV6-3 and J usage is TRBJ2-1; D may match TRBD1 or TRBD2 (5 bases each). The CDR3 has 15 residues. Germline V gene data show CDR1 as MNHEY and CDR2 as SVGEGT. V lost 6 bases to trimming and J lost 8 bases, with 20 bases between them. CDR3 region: CASSRRDASPHEQFF. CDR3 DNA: TGTGCCAGCAGCCGACGGGACGCGAGCCCCCATGAGCAGTTCTTC.

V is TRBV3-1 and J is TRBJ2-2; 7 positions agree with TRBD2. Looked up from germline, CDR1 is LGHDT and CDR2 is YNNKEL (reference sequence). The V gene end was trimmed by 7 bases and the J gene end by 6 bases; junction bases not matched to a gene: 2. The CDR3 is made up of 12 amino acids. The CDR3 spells CASNRGAGELFF. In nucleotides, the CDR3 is TGTGCCAGCAACCGGGGGGCCGGGGAGCTGTTTTTT. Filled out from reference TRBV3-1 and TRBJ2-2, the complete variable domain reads DTAVSQTPKYLVTQMGNDKSIKCEQNLGHDTMYWYKQDSKKFLKIMFSYNNKELIINETVPNRFSPKSPDKAHLNLHINSLELGDSAVYFCASNRGAGELFFGEGSRLTVL.

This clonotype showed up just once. In DNA, the CDR3 is TGTGCCAGCAAGGGGGGAGCGAACACCGGGGAGCTGTTTTTT. Translated, it gives CASKGGANTGELFF. The chain links TRBV9 to TRBJ2-2; possibly TRBD1 or TRBD2 for D (6 bases each). Germline CDR1 and CDR2: SGDLS and YYNGEE. This CDR3 is built from 14 residues. V dropped 6 bases and J dropped 0 bases, with 9 bases sitting between them. Combining the CDR3 with reference TRBV9 and TRBJ2-2 gives the whole variable domain DSGVTQTPKHLITATGQRVTLRCSPRSGDLSVYWYQQSLDQGLQFLIQYYNGEERAKGNILERFSAQQFPDLHSELNLSSLELGDSALYFCASKGGANTGELFFGEGSRLTVL.

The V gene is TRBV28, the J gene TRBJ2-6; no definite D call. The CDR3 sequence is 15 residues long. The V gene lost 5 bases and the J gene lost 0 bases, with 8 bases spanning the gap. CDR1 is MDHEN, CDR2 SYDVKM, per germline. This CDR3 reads CASSRRSSGANVLTF. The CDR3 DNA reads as TGTGCCAGCAGTCGACGTAGCTCTGGGGCCAACGTCCTGACTTTC.

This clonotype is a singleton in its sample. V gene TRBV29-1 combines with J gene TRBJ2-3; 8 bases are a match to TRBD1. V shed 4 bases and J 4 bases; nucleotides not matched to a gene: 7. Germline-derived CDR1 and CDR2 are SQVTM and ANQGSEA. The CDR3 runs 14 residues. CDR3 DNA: TGCAGCGTTGGAATTCCGGGACAGGCAGATACGCAGTATTTT. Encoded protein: CSVGIPGQADTQYF.

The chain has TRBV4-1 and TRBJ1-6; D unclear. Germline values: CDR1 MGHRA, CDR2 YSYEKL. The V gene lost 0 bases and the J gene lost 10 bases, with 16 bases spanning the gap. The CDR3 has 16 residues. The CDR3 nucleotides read TGCGCCAGCAGCCAAGAGTCTAGCGGGCGGGAATCACCCCTCCACTTT. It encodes CASSQESSGRESPLHF.

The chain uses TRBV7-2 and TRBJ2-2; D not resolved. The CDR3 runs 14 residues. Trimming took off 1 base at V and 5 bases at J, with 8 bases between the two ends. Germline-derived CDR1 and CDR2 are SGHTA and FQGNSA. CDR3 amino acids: CASSLDFGTGELFF. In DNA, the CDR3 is TGTGCCAGCAGCTTAGATTTCGGTACCGGGGAGCTGTTTTTT.

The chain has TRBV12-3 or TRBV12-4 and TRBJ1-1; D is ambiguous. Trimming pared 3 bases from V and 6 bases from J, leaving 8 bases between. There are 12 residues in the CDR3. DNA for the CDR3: TGTGCCAGCAGTTTTAGGGCCTCTGAAGCTTTCTTT. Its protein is CASSFRASEAFF.

Here the CDR3 reads CASSQEGPLQGRNTEAFF. In nucleotides, the CDR3 is TGCGCCAGCAGCCAGGAGGGCCCTTTACAGGGCCGGAACACTGAAGCTTTCTTT. The rearrangement uses TRBV4-3 and TRBJ1-1, with D perhaps matching TRBD1 (6 bases). Trimming shortened V by 3 bases and J by 1 base, and 21 bases separated the two germline ends. From germline, CDR1 is LGHNA and CDR2 YSLEER. CDR3 size: 18 residues.